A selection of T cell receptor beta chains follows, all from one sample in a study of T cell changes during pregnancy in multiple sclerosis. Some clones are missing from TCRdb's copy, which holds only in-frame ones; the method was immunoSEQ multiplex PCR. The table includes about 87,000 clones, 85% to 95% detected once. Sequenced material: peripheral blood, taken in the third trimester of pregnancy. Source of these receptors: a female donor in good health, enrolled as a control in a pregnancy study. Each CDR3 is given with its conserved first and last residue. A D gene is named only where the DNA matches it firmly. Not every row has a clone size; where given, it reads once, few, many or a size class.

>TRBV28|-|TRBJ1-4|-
TGTGCCAGCAGCCACTCGGGAAAACTGTTTTTT
CASSHSGKLFF
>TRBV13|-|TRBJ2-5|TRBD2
TGTGCCAGCAGCGCCAAGACACTAGCGGCAGAGACCCAGTACTTC
CASSAKTLAAETQYF
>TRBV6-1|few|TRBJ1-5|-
TGTGCCAGCAGTGCCGTGGCAGGTCCTAATCAGCCCCAGCATTTT
CASSAVAGPNQPQHF
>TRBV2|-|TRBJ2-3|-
TGTGCCAGCGTAGCGAGGAGTACAGATACGCAGTATTTT
CASVARSTDTQYF
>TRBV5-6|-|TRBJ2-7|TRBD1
TGTGCCAGCAGCTTAGGGACAGGGGGCTCCGAGCAGTACTTC
CASSLGTGGSEQYF
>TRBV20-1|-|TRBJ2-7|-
TGCAGTGCGCAAACTGGCTACGAGCAGTACTTC
CSAQTGYEQYF
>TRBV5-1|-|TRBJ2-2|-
TGCGCCAGCCCGACGGGAGTCAGTTTTACCGGGGAGCTGTTTTTT
CASPTGVSFTGELFF
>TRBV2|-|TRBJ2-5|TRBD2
TGTGCCAGCACTAAAATGGGACTAGCGGGGAACCAAGAGACCCAGTACTTC
CASTKMGLAGNQETQYF
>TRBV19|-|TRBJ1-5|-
TGTGCCAGTAGTCGGGGTGGGGGCCCGAAACAGCCCCAGCATTTT
CASSRGGGPKQPQHF
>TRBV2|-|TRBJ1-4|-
TGTGCCAGCAGGCCAGGGGTCCCTAATGAAAAACTGTTTTTT
CASRPGVPNEKLFF
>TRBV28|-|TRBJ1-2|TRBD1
TGTGCCAGCAGCCCGACCGGGACAGGGGGGCATGGCTACACCTTC
CASSPTGTGGHGYTF
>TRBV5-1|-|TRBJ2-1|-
TGCGCCAGCAGCGAGCGTGGCGGGACCTACAATGAGCAGTTCTTC
CASSERGGTYNEQFF
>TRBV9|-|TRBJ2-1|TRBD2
TGTGCCAGCAGCCCGCGGACTAGCGGGCTCTACAATGAGCAGTTCTTC
CASSPRTSGLYNEQFF
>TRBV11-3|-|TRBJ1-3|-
TGTGCCAGCAGCTCTGGGAGTTTAGGAAACACCATATATTTT
CASSSGSLGNTIYF
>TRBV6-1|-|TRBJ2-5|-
TGTGCCAGCACCAGTCAGAGGGCCCAGTACTTC
CASTSQRAQYF
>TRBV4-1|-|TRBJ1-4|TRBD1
TGCGCCAGCAGCCAAGCCGCCGGACAGGGGGCGCGTGAAAAACTGTTTTTT
CASSQAAGQGAREKLFF
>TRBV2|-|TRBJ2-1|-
TGTGCCAGCAGCCGACTCTCGGGACTTGGGGAAGAGCAGTTCTTC
CASSRLSGLGEEQFF
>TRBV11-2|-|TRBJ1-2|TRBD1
TGTGCCAGCAGCTTAGTGGAAGAAGGGGGGACAGACTATGGCTACACCTTC
CASSLVEEGGTDYGYTF
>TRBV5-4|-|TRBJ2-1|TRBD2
TGTGCCAGCAGCACCGGGACTAGCGGGATCGATGAGCAGTTCTTC
CASSTGTSGIDEQFF
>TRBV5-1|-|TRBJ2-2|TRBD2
TGCGCCAGCAGCTTTAGCGGGAGCGGCACCGGGGAGCTGTTTTTT
CASSFSGSGTGELFF
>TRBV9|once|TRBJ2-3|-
TGTGCCAGCAGCCAACAGGGAGCTAGCACAGATACGCAGTATTTT
CASSQQGASTDTQYF
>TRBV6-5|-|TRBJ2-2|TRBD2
TGTGCCAGCTCCGAGAGCGGGAGGCCCGGGGAGCTGTTTTTT
CASSESGRPGELFF
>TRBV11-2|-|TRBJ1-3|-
TGTGCCAGCAGCATCGACAATCCCGGAAACACCATATATTTT
CASSIDNPGNTIYF
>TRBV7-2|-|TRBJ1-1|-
TGTGCCAGCAGCTTAGTGGGGCCATTGAACACTGAAGCTTTCTTT
CASSLVGPLNTEAFF
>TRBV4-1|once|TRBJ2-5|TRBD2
TGCGCCAGCAGCCAAGAACTAGCGGGAGAGGGGCTACAAGAGACCCAGTACTTC
CASSQELAGEGLQETQYF
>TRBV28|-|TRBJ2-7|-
TGTGCCAGCAGTTTAGCGGCCTTCTTAATGCAGTACTTC
CASSLAAFLMQYF
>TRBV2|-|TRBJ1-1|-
TGTGCCAGCAGTGCGTCCAGGAACACTGAAGCTTTCTTT
CASSASRNTEAFF
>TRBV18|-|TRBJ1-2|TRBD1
TGTGCCAGCTCGCGAGCGACAGGGTTCTATGGCTACACCTTC
CASSRATGFYGYTF
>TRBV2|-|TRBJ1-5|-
TGTGCCAGCACCTTTGGGGGCCTCAATCAGCCCCAGCATTTT
CASTFGGLNQPQHF